This TCR beta chain originates from a study of T cells after yellow fever vaccination. V lost 0 bases, J lost 4 bases, and 9 bases lay in between. This CDR3 spans 14 amino acids. Germline V gene sequence: CDR1 LGHDT, CDR2 YNNKEL (reference sequence). MiXCR was run by TCRdb on the 5' RACE reads, yielding one entry per CDR3 protein. The sample includes almost 600,000 distinct CDR3 sequences, less than 15% of them seen just once. This receptor was identified in a man aged 25-45 years who received the YFV17D yellow fever vaccine. Material: PBMCs, obtained on the day of the yellow fever booster vaccination. J is TRBJ2-5 and V is TRBV3-1, with D uncertain. Here the CDR3 DNA reads TGTGCCAGCAGCCAAGAACGGCCTGGAGAGACCCAGTACTTC. The encoded protein is CASSQERPGETQYF.